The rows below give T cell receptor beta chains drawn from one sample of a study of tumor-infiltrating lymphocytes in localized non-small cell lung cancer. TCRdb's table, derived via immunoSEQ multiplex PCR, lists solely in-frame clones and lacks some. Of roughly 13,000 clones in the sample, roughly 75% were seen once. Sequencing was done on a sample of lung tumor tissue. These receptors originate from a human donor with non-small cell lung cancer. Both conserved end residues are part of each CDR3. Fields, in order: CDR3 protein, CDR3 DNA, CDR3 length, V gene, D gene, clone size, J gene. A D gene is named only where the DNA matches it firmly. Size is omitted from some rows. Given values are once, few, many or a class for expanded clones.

CDR3aa: CASSLRGVVTDTQYF
CDR3nt: TGTGCCAGCAGCTTAAGGGGGGTCGTCACAGATACGCAGTATTTT
len: 15
v_gene: TRBV7-3
d_gene: -
abundance: once
j_gene: TRBJ2-3

CDR3aa: CASSTRTGKGDTEAFF
CDR3nt: TGTGCCAGCAGTACGCGGACAGGGAAAGGGGACACTGAAGCTTTCTTT
len: 16
v_gene: TRBV27
d_gene: TRBD1
abundance: -
j_gene: TRBJ1-1

CDR3aa: CASSRSGDSYEQYF
CDR3nt: TGTGCCAGCAGCCGCAGCGGGGACTCCTACGAGCAGTACTTC
len: 14
v_gene: TRBV28
d_gene: TRBD2
abundance: -
j_gene: TRBJ2-7

CDR3aa: CASSLDRANYGYTF
CDR3nt: TGCGCCAGCAGCTTGGATAGGGCGAACTATGGCTACACCTTC
len: 14
v_gene: TRBV5-1
d_gene: -
abundance: -
j_gene: TRBJ1-2

CDR3aa: CATWDSNQPQHF
CDR3nt: TGTGCCACCTGGGACAGCAATCAGCCCCAGCATTTT
len: 12
v_gene: TRBV10-3
d_gene: -
abundance: -
j_gene: TRBJ1-5

CDR3aa: CASSLVPGDTEAFF
CDR3nt: TGTGCCAGCAGTTTAGTTCCCGGGGACACTGAAGCTTTCTTT
len: 14
v_gene: TRBV28
d_gene: -
abundance: -
j_gene: TRBJ1-1

CDR3aa: CASSEPLRLSSGANVLTF
CDR3nt: TGTGCCAGCAGTGAACCCCTAAGACTTAGCTCTGGGGCCAACGTCCTGACTTTC
len: 18
v_gene: TRBV6-1
d_gene: -
abundance: -
j_gene: TRBJ2-6

CDR3aa: CASSFLGQPSYEQYF
CDR3nt: TGTGCCAGCAGCTTTCTGGGACAGCCATCTTACGAGCAGTACTTC
len: 15
v_gene: TRBV5-5
d_gene: TRBD1
abundance: -
j_gene: TRBJ2-7

CDR3aa: CASSLFARGQLFF
CDR3nt: TGTGCCAGCAGTTTATTTGCACGGGGGCAGCTGTTTTTT
len: 13
v_gene: TRBV27
d_gene: -
abundance: -
j_gene: TRBJ1-4

CDR3aa: CASSLARGGTQETQYF
CDR3nt: TGTGCCAGCAGCTTAGCGAGGGGGGGGACCCAAGAGACCCAGTACTTC
len: 16
v_gene: TRBV7-2
d_gene: -
abundance: -
j_gene: TRBJ2-5

CDR3aa: CASTRPDTEAFF
CDR3nt: TGTGCCAGCACCAGGCCCGACACTGAAGCTTTCTTT
len: 12
v_gene: TRBV5-4
d_gene: -
abundance: -
j_gene: TRBJ1-1

CDR3aa: CASRLTANYGYTF
CDR3nt: TGTGCCAGCCGACTAACGGCTAACTATGGCTACACCTTC
len: 13
v_gene: TRBV6-1
d_gene: -
abundance: -
j_gene: TRBJ1-2

CDR3aa: CASAPESLRHNEQFF
CDR3nt: TGCGCCAGCGCCCCGGAGTCCCTACGGCACAATGAGCAGTTCTTC
len: 15
v_gene: TRBV5-1
d_gene: -
abundance: once
j_gene: TRBJ2-1

CDR3aa: CASSRGQGELFF
CDR3nt: TGCGCCAGCAGCCGTGGACAGGGGGAGCTGTTTTTT
len: 12
v_gene: TRBV5-1
d_gene: -
abundance: -
j_gene: TRBJ2-2

CDR3aa: CASSPGRTGEQYF
CDR3nt: TGTGCCAGCAGCCCGGGACGGACAGGAGAGCAGTACTTC
len: 13
v_gene: TRBV5-6
d_gene: TRBD1
abundance: -
j_gene: TRBJ2-7

CDR3aa: CASRQRGGGDEQFF
CDR3nt: TGCGCCAGCAGACAGCGGGGGGGCGGCGATGAGCAGTTCTTC
len: 14
v_gene: TRBV23-1
d_gene: TRBD2
abundance: -
j_gene: TRBJ2-1

CDR3aa: CAISGGQENYGYTF
CDR3nt: TGTGCCATCAGTGGGGGACAGGAAAACTATGGCTACACCTTC
len: 14
v_gene: TRBV10-3
d_gene: TRBD1
abundance: few
j_gene: TRBJ1-2

CDR3aa: CASSDLHEQYF
CDR3nt: TGCGCCAGCAGTGATTTGCACGAGCAGTACTTC
len: 11
v_gene: TRBV10-1
d_gene: -
abundance: -
j_gene: TRBJ2-7

CDR3aa: CASSTTSGGPTDTQYF
CDR3nt: TGTGCCAGCAGCACCACTAGCGGGGGTCCCACAGATACGCAGTATTTT
len: 16
v_gene: TRBV2
d_gene: TRBD2
abundance: -
j_gene: TRBJ2-3

CDR3aa: CASSIGPGGGANVLTF
CDR3nt: TGTGCCAGTAGTATAGGGCCGGGCGGAGGGGCCAACGTCCTGACTTTC
len: 16
v_gene: TRBV19
d_gene: -
abundance: -
j_gene: TRBJ2-6

CDR3aa: CASSESMGQGAIQPQHF
CDR3nt: TGCGCCAGCAGTGAGTCGATGGGGCAGGGGGCCATTCAGCCCCAGCATTTT
len: 17
v_gene: TRBV10-2
d_gene: TRBD1
abundance: -
j_gene: TRBJ1-5

CDR3aa: CASSNYNQPQHF
CDR3nt: TGTGCCAGCAGTAACTACAATCAGCCCCAGCATTTT
len: 12
v_gene: TRBV6-5
d_gene: -
abundance: -
j_gene: TRBJ1-5